The TCR beta chain under discussion was sequenced for a study of blood T cell repertoires in COVID-19. Study-level information: Specimens from acute and convalescent COVID-19 originated in the United States, Italy and Spain. From T cells, B-cell-depleted T cells, or PBMCs came the material, which was cDNA or gDNA.

In the original analysis: Reference gene primer amplification gave estimated nucleated cell counts. Produced via immunoSEQ multiplex PCR; TCRdb's table is partial and in-frame only. V, J and clone size reflect that table, while D and trimming were determined from the DNA. The sample shows approximately 170,000 clones, about 85% of them seen only once. CDR3 length: 14 amino acids. Germline V gene data show CDR1 as MGHRA and CDR2 as YSYEKL. Trimming left V 1 base short and J 3 bases short, with 9 bases between. The clonotype originates from an elderly woman in a cohort sampled during active or convalescent COVID-19. The J gene is TRBJ1-2, the V gene TRBV4-1; D might be TRBD1 (5 bases). Sequencing was performed on peripheral blood. Written as DNA, the CDR3 is TGCGCCAGCAGCCAAGCCGCGGGGGACTATGGCTACACCTTC. This encodes CASSQAAGDYGYTF.